Listed here are 25 T cell receptor beta chains from one sample, sequenced in a study of blood T cell repertoires in COVID-19. Produced via immunoSEQ multiplex PCR; TCRdb's table is partial and in-frame only. Of about 250,000 clones listed, around 81% are singletons. Sequenced material: peripheral blood. These receptors came from an older woman with active or convalescent COVID-19.

The CDR3 reads CASSRVYNEQFF. The CDR3 nucleotides are TGTGCCAGCAGTCGGGTATACAATGAGCAGTTCTTC. The chain combines TRBV6-5 with TRBJ2-1; D gene uncertain. Germline lookup yields CDR1 MNHEY and CDR2 SVGAGI. The CDR3 is 12 residues long. Trimming stripped 5 bases from V and 4 bases from J, with 6 bases between.

V gene TRBV7-2 combines with J gene TRBJ2-7; no definite D call. Germline V gene data show CDR1 as SGHTA and CDR2 as FQGNSA. The CDR3 extends over 13 amino acids. With 5 bases removed from V and 5 bases from J, the gap between germline ends came to 13 bases. The CDR3 region is CASSPGYPNEQYF. The CDR3 DNA reads TGTGCCAGCAGCCCTGGTTACCCTAACGAGCAGTACTTC.

This clone was detected once. The chain couples TRBV11-3 to TRBJ2-1, with TRBD2 matching over 7 bases. With 1 base clipped from V and 3 bases from J, the junction kept 3 bases outside the gene matches. This CDR3 region has 15 residues. Germline values: CDR1 SGHNT, CDR2 YENEEA. CDR3: CASSLVAGYYNEQFF. The CDR3 nucleotides are TGTGCCAGCAGCTTAGTAGCGGGCTACTACAATGAGCAGTTCTTC.

The genes are TRBV2 and TRBJ2-7, with a possible D match to TRBD1 (5 bases). The CDR3 length is 13 residues. Germline-derived CDR1 and CDR2 are SNHLY and FYNNEI. The V gene lost 5 bases and the J gene lost 6 bases, with 14 bases spanning the gap. The CDR3 coding sequence is TGTGCCAGCAGTAGGACGGGCCAGGGCGAGCAGTACTTC. Translated, it gives CASSRTGQGEQYF.

This chain connects TRBV5-4 to TRBJ1-4; D possibly corresponds to TRBD1 (5 bases). The CDR3 loop spans 13 amino acids. The germline gives CDR1 SGHNT, CDR2 YYREEE (reference sequence). Trimming removed 2 bases from V and 8 bases from J, with 10 bases in between. The CDR3 bases are TGTGCCAGCAGCTTAGGGGTAGGAGAAAAACTGTTTTTT. Translated, it gives CASSLGVGEKLFF.

In nucleotides, the CDR3 is TGTGCCAGCAGCGCCGAAGGAGGGAAGAGGAACACTGAAGCTTTCTTT. Protein: CASSAEGGKRNTEAFF. V gene TRBV11-2 combines with J gene TRBJ1-1; D is ambiguous. Trimming took off 5 bases at V and 1 base at J, with 17 bases between the two ends. There are 16 residues in the CDR3. CDR1 and CDR2 from the germline V gene are SGHAT and FQNNGV.

The chain links TRBV9 to TRBJ2-3, with 9 nucleotides matching TRBD2. This CDR3 region has 15 residues. Per germline, CDR1 SGDLS and CDR2 YYNGEE. J was trimmed by 5 bases and V by 3 bases; bases with no gene match: 7. CDR3 sequence reads: CASSARRGGIDTQYF. CDR3 DNA: TGTGCCAGCAGCGCCCGGCGGGGGGGCATAGATACGCAGTATTTT.

V usage is TRBV19 and J usage is TRBJ1-4, with D uncertain. V was cut by 9 bases and J by 7 bases, with 15 bases left in between. Germline CDR1 and CDR2: LNHDA and SQIVND (reference sequence). The CDR3 consists of 13 residues. In nucleotides, the CDR3 is TGTGCCAGCCGTTATTTCGCGGGTGAAAAACTGTTTTTT. Encoded protein: CASRYFAGEKLFF.

The chain carries TRBV28 and TRBJ2-2, with D uncertain. This CDR3 contains 12 residues. Germline values: CDR1 MDHEN, CDR2 SYDVKM. Trimming stripped 1 base from V and 9 bases from J, with 6 bases between. The CDR3: CASSLSRRELFF. The CDR3 DNA is TGTGCCAGCAGTTTATCCAGGCGGGAGCTGTTTTTT. The full variable domain, completed using reference TRBV28 and TRBJ2-2, is DVKVTQSSRYLVKRTGEKVFLECVQDMDHENMFWYRQDPGLGLRLIYFSYDVKMKEKGDIPEGYSVSREKKERFSLILESASTNQTSMYLCASSLSRRELFFGEGSRLTVL.

This clone was recorded a few times. The V and J genes are TRBV6-5 and TRBJ1-5; D gene ambiguous. The CDR3 spans 15 residues. V was pared by 5 bases and J by 4 bases, with 15 bases between. Per the germline V gene, CDR1 is MNHEY and CDR2 is SVGAGI. CDR3 bases: TGTGCCAGCAGTCGAACCCGGGAGAAAAATCAGCCCCAGCATTTT. Translation gives CASSRTREKNQPQHF.

V is TRBV29-1 and J is TRBJ2-2; the D is unclear. Germline V gene lookup returns CDR1 SQVTM and CDR2 ANQGSEA. The germline V and J ends were trimmed by 4 bases and 6 bases, with 9 bases remaining between them. This CDR3 comprises 12 residues. This chain's CDR3 is CSVAYSAGELFF. CDR3 DNA sequence: TGCAGCGTTGCCTACAGTGCCGGGGAGCTGTTTTTT.

Concerning this clone: In the same sample, other DNA sequences code for this CDR3. The chain uses TRBV4-2 and TRBJ2-1; 10 bases line up with TRBD2. This CDR3 is 15 amino acids long. Germline CDR1 reads LGHNA; CDR2 reads YNFKEQ. The junction had 3 bases not matched to a gene; V was cut back by 1 base and J by 6 bases. In DNA, the CDR3 is TGTGCCAGCAGCCAAGGGCTAGCGGGGGTCAATGAGCAGTTCTTC. Protein sequence: CASSQGLAGVNEQFF.

V and J are TRBV28 and TRBJ1-5, with 8 nucleotides matching TRBD1. The CDR3 is 15 residues long. Per germline, CDR1 MDHEN and CDR2 SYDVKM. V was pared by 7 bases and J by 4 bases, with 9 bases of the junction left unmatched. The CDR3 DNA is TGTGCCAGCACAAGAGGACAGGGTCCTAATCAGCCCCAGCATTTT. It encodes CASTRGQGPNQPQHF.

V is TRBV9 and J is TRBJ1-6; 9 bases align to TRBD1. The CDR3 consists of 14 residues. Trimming took 3 bases from V and 11 from J; bases not matched to a gene: 6. CDR1 is SGDLS, CDR2 YYNGEE, per germline. CDR3 nucleotide sequence: TGTGCCAGCAGCGGAGGGGACAGGGACGCACCCCTCCACTTT. Encoded protein: CASSGGDRDAPLHF.

The J gene is TRBJ1-1, the V gene TRBV5-1, with 8 positions matching TRBD1. CDR1 and CDR2 (germline): SGHRS, YFSETQ. The trim removed 6 bases at V and 1 base at J, leaving 5 bases unmatched. This CDR3 has 14 amino acids. The CDR3: CASTMDRANTEAFF. Written as DNA, the CDR3 is TGCGCCAGCACCATGGACAGGGCGAACACTGAAGCTTTCTTT.

The chain links TRBV6-5 to TRBJ1-6; D is possibly TRBD1 (6 bases). V was clipped by 6 bases and J by 7 bases, with 13 bases between them. The V gene's germline CDR1 is MNHEY and CDR2 SVGAGI. The CDR3 totals 14 residues. The CDR3 spells CASSRTVPNSPLHF. For the CDR3, the DNA is TGTGCCAGCAGCCGGACAGTTCCGAATTCACCCCTCCACTTT.

The chain recombines TRBV6-2 or TRBV6-3 with TRBJ1-2; the match to TRBD1 covers 8 bases. The CDR3 runs 16 residues. With 6 bases clipped from V and 4 bases from J, the junction kept 13 bases outside the gene matches. Germline CDR1 MNHEY, CDR2 SVGEGT. The CDR3 loop is CASSPSLGQALYGYTF. Here the CDR3 DNA reads TGTGCCAGCAGCCCTTCCCTGGGACAGGCCCTCTATGGCTACACCTTC.

The V gene is TRBV5-1, the J gene TRBJ2-2; 10 bases are a match to TRBD1. Germline assignment: CDR1 SGHRS and CDR2 YFSETQ. The CDR3 is made up of 20 amino acids. The V and J ends lost 6 bases and 3 bases, in that order; junction bases with no gene match: 20. The CDR3 protein is CASNPLYDRGLFFDTGELFF. As DNA, the CDR3 is TGCGCCAGCAACCCTCTCTACGACAGGGGGCTCTTCTTCGACACCGGGGAGCTGTTTTTT. The full variable domain, in which reference TRBV5-1 and TRBJ2-2 provide the parts outside the CDR3, is KAGVTQTPRYLIKTRGQQVTLSCSPISGHRSVSWYQQTPGQGLQFLFEYFSETQRNKGNFPGRFSGRQFSNSRSEMNVSTLELGDSALYLCASNPLYDRGLFFDTGELFFGEGSRLTVL.

The V and J genes are TRBV6-5 and TRBJ2-2, with TRBD2 as a possible D gene (6 bases). This CDR3 contains 14 residues. Trimming took 6 bases from V and 5 from J, leaving 13 bases between them. Germline CDR1 and CDR2: MNHEY and SVGAGI. The CDR3 nucleotides read TGTGCCAGCAGCCTCTGGACTAAAACCGGGGAGCTGTTTTTT. Protein: CASSLWTKTGELFF.

The rearrangement joins TRBV29-1 to TRBJ2-3; 8 bases are a match to TRBD2. The ends lost 7 bases at V and 1 base at J; junction bases unmatched: 7. Germline V gene sequence: CDR1 SQVTM, CDR2 ANQGSEA. The CDR3 has 14 amino acids. The CDR3 coding sequence is TGCAGCGCGGGGGGGCCTTACGGCACAGATACGCAGTATTTT. Its protein is CSAGGPYGTDTQYF.

This chain links TRBV3-1 (or the pseudogene TRBV3-2) with TRBJ2-4; 8 bases are a match to TRBD1. This CDR3 contains 19 residues. J was trimmed by 5 bases and V by 0 bases; bases with no gene match: 15. The germline CDR1 and CDR2 sequences are LGHDT and YNNKEL (reference sequence). In nucleotides, the CDR3 is TGTGCCAGCAGCCAAGATCGGTCCCCGCAGGGGGCGCTGGAAAACATTCAGTACTTC. Protein: CASSQDRSPQGALENIQYF.

The chain carries TRBV7-2 and TRBJ2-7; 12 nucleotides agree with TRBD2. The junction had 8 bases not matched to a gene; V was cut back by 6 bases and J by 2 bases. The CDR3 sequence is 16 residues long. From germline, CDR1 is SGHTA and CDR2 FQGNSA. CDR3 coding DNA: TGTGCCAGCAGGTACATCCTAGCGGGAGGGCCCTACGAGCAGTACTTC. This translates into CASRYILAGGPYEQYF.

V is TRBV28 and J is TRBJ2-6; no reliable D call. The CDR3 is 17 amino acids. Trimming shortened V by 0 bases and J by 0 bases, and 9 bases separated the two germline ends. The germline CDR1 and CDR2 sequences are MDHEN and SYDVKM. The CDR3 DNA reads TGTGCCAGCAGTTTATGGAGTGCCTCCTCTGGGGCCAACGTCCTGACTTTC. It translates to CASSLWSASSGANVLTF.

This rearrangement joins TRBV19 to TRBJ2-7; perhaps TRBD2 as D (5 bases). V lost 7 bases and J 5 bases, leaving 12 bases between the germline ends. Germline values: CDR1 LNHDA, CDR2 SQIVND (reference sequence). This CDR3 is 12 amino acids long. As DNA, the CDR3 is TGTGCCAGTACGTCTAGCATAGACGAGCAGTACTTC. It translates to CASTSSIDEQYF. Combining the CDR3 with reference TRBV19 and TRBJ2-7 gives the whole variable domain DGGITQSPKYLFRKEGQNVTLSCEQNLNHDAMYWYRQDPGQGLRLIYYSQIVNDFQKGDIAEGYSVSREKKESFPLTVTSAQKNPTAFYLCASTSSIDEQYFGPGTRLTVT.

This sequence joins TRBV20-1 and TRBJ2-3, with 8 bases aligning to TRBD2. This CDR3 spans 11 amino acids. The germline V gene encodes CDR1 DFQATT and CDR2 SNEGSKA (reference sequence). Trimming removed 3 bases from V and 11 bases from J; junction bases left unmatched: 4. This CDR3 reads CSASTGRGQYF. In DNA form, the CDR3 reads TGCAGTGCTAGTACCGGGAGGGGGCAGTATTTT.